This TCR beta chain comes out of a study of molecular identifiers for immune sequencing clone quantification. MiXCR, applied by TCRdb to the PCR reads, yields one record per CDR3 protein. The sample holds approximately 670,000 distinct CDR3 sequences, less than 20% seen once. The trim removed 5 bases at V and 5 bases at J, leaving 9 bases unmatched. The CDR3 extends over 14 amino acids. CDR1 and CDR2 (germline): LNHDA, SQIVND (reference sequence). Specimen: naive CD8+ T cells from blood, with Jurkat cell RNA spiked in. Subset indicated: FACS-sorted CD8+CD4-CCR7+CD45RA+ naive T cells. The sequence derives from a human donor in good health. Some libraries in this study had Jurkat cell RNA spiked in. The chain has TRBV19 and TRBJ2-7; the match to TRBD2 covers 7 bases. The CDR3: CASSPMIAGHEQYF. The CDR3 region has the DNA TGTGCCAGTAGTCCCATGATAGCGGGCCACGAGCAGTACTTC.